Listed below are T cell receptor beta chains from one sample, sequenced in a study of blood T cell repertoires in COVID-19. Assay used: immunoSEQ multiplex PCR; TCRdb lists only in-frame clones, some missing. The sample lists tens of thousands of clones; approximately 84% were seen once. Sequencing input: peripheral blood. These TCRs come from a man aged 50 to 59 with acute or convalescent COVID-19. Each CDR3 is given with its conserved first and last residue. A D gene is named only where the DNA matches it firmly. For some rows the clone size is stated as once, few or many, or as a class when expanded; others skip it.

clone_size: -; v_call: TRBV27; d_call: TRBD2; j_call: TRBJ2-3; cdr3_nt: TGTGCCAGCAGTTTACGAGGGGTAGCGGGAGGAGATACGCAGTATTTT; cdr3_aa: CASSLRGVAGGDTQYF
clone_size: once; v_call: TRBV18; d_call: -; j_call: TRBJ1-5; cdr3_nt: TGTGCCAGCTCACCAGGCCAGGGAAGACAGCCCCAGCATTTT; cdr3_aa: CASSPGQGRQPQHF
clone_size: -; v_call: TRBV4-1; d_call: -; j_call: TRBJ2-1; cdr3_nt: TGCGCCAGCAGCCCCCCGAGGGAGAATGAGCAGTTCTTC; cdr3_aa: CASSPPRENEQFF
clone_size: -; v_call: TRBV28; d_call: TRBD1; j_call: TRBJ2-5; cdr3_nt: TGTGCCAGCAGTTTTCCCCTCAGGGGGTCGGACCAAGAGACCCAGTACTTC; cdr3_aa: CASSFPLRGSDQETQYF
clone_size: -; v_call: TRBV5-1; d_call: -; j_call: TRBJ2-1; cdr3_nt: TGCGCCAGCAGCTCCAGGGATGAGCAGTTCTTC; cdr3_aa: CASSSRDEQFF
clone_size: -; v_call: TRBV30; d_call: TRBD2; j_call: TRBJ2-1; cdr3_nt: TGTGCCTGGAGAATCGGGGCTAGCGGGGGGGCTTCTGAGCAGTTCTTC; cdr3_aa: CAWRIGASGGASEQFF
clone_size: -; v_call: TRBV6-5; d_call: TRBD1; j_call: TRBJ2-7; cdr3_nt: TGTGCCTGCCGGGACAGGGGCGGCTACGAGCAGTACTTC; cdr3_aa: CACRDRGGYEQYF
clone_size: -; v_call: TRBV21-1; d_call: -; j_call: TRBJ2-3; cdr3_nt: TGTGCCAGCAGCGCAGGGGGCTCGAGCACAGATACGCAGTATTTT; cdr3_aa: CASSAGGSSTDTQYF
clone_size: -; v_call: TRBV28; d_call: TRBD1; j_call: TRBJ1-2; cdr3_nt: TGTGCCAGCAGCTCAGGGGGCTATGGCTACACCTTC; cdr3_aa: CASSSGGYGYTF
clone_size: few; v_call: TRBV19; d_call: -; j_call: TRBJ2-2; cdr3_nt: TGTGCCAGTAGTATGGGACGGAGGGGTACCGGGGAGCTGTTTTTT; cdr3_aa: CASSMGRRGTGELFF
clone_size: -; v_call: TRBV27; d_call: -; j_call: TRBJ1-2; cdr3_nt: TGTGCCAGCAGTCCCTCCGGGTCTTACAACTATGGCTACACCTTC; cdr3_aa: CASSPSGSYNYGYTF
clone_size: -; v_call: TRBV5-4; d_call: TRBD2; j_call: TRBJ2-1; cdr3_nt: TGTGCCAGCAGCTGGGGGAGGGGTGAGCAGTTCTTC; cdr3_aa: CASSWGRGEQFF
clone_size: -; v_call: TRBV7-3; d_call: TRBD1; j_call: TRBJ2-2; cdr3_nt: TGTGCCAGCAGCCTGGACAGGGGCCCCGGGGAGCTGTTTTTT; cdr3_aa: CASSLDRGPGELFF
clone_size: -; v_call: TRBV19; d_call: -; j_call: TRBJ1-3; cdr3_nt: TGTGCCAGGCGACAACTCTCTGGAAACACCATATATTTT; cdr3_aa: CARRQLSGNTIYF
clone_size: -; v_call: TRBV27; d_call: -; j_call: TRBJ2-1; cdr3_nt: TGTGCCAGCAGCTCCGGCTCTAGCTCCTACAATGAGCAGTTCTTC; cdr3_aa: CASSSGSSSYNEQFF
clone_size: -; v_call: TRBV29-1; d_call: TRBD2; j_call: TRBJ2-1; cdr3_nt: TGCAGCGTTCAAAAGCGGGGGGGAAACAATGAGCAGTTCTTC; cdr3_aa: CSVQKRGGNNEQFF
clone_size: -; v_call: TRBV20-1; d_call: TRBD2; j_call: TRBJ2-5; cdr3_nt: TGCAGTGCTAGTGACCGGGGGGTCCAAGAGACCCAGTACTTC; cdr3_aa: CSASDRGVQETQYF
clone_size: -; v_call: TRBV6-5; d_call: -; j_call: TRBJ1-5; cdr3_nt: TGTGCCAGCAGGTTAGTGGATCAGCCCCAGCATTTT; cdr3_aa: CASRLVDQPQHF
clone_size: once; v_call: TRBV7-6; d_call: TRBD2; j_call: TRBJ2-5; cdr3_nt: TGTGCCAGCAGCCTGGGGCCGGGACTAGGAGAGACCCAGTACTTC; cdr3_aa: CASSLGPGLGETQYF
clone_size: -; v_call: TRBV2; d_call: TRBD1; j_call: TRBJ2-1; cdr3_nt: TGTGCCAGTGGACAGGGTGGTCCTGAGCAGTTCTTC; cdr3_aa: CASGQGGPEQFF
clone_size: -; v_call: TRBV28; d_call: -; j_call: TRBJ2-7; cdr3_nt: TGTGCCACCAGGAGCCTCAGGGCTAGTGAGCAGTACTTC; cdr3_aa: CATRSLRASEQYF
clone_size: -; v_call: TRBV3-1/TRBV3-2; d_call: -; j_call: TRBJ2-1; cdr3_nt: TGTGCCAGCAGCCAAGTCCTAAGCTCCTACAATGAGCAGTTCTTC; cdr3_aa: CASSQVLSSYNEQFF
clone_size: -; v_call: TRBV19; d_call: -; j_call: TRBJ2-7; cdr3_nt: TGTGCCAGTAGCATAGATCTATTTCTATACGAGCAGTACTTC; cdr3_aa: CASSIDLFLYEQYF
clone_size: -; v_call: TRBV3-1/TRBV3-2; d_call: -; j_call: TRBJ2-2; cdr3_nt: TGTGCCAGCAGCCAAGTGGGGGGCACCGGGGAGCTGTTTTTT; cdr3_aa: CASSQVGGTGELFF
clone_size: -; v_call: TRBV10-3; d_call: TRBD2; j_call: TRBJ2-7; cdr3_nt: TGTGCCATCAGTGACCCGCGGGAGGGTTACGAGCAGTACTTC; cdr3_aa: CAISDPREGYEQYF
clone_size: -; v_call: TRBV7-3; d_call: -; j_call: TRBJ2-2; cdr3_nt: TGTGCCAGCAGCGACAGGACGAACACCGGGGAGCTGTTTTTT; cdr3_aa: CASSDRTNTGELFF
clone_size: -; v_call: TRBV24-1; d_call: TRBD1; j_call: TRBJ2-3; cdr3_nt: TGTGCCACCAGTGATCCAGGGGGCCCTACAGATACGCAGTATTTT; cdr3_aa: CATSDPGGPTDTQYF
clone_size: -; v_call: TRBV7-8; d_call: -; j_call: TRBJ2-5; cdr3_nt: TGTGCCAGCAGCTTAGGGTGGAGTCAAGAGACCCAGTACTTC; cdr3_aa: CASSLGWSQETQYF
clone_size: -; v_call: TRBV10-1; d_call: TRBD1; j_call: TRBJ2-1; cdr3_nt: TGCGCCAGCAGTGATAAAGGACAGGGGGCTATCGATGAGCAGTTCTTC; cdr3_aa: CASSDKGQGAIDEQFF
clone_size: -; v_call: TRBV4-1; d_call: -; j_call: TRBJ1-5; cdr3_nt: TGCGCCAGCAGCCAATCCCCCCGGAGTCTTTTTAATCAGCCCCAGCATTTT; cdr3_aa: CASSQSPRSLFNQPQHF
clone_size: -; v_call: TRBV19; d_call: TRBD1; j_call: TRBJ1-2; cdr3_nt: TGTGCCAGTAGCGCCGGGACAGGGTTCTATGGCTACACCTTC; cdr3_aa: CASSAGTGFYGYTF
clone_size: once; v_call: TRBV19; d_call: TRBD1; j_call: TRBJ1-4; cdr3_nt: TGTGCCAGTAGTATGAGGCTGACAGGGCCTAATGAAAAACTGTTTTTT; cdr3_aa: CASSMRLTGPNEKLFF
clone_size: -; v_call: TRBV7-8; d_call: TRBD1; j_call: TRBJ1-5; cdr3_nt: TGTGCCAGCCCATGTACGGACAGGGGTTGTAAACAGCCCCAGCATTTT; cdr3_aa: CASPCTDRGCKQPQHF
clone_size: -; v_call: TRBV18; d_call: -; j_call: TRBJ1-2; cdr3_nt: TGTGCCAGCTCACCCTCGTCGCGGGAACTATATGGCTACACCTTC; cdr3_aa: CASSPSSRELYGYTF